This passage covers 16 T cell receptor beta chains from one sample sequenced in a study of beta chain features in type 1 diabetes. All of the isolated RNA was reverse transcribed, so expressed TCRB transcripts were sequenced. This table comes from immunoSEQ multiplex PCR, and its TCRdb copy is limited to in-frame clones, with some not included. This sample has hundreds of thousands of clones; approximately 31% occur once, and the top ten carry roughly 0.06%. Sequencing was performed on naive CD4+ T cells from blood. Every receptor here comes from a young man in good health.

The chain is built from TRBV6-1 and TRBJ1-2; D is uncertain. Looked up from germline, CDR1 is MNHNS and CDR2 is SASEGT. V dropped 3 bases and J dropped 4 bases, with 9 bases sitting between them. CDR3 length equals 13 residues. CDR3 region: CASSEALAYGYTF. CDR3 sequence (DNA): TGTGCCAGCAGTGAGGCTTTAGCCTATGGCTACACCTTC.

This chain uses TRBV14 with TRBJ2-7, with D perhaps matching TRBD1 (6 bases). The CDR3 is 17 residues long. In germline, CDR1 is SGHDN, CDR2 FVKESK. Trimming took off 1 base at V and 0 bases at J, with 16 bases between the two ends. In DNA, the CDR3 is TGTGCCAGCAGCCAAGGAGATGGGACACCCAGCTCCTACGAGCAGTACTTC. This gives the protein CASSQGDGTPSSYEQYF.

J is TRBJ2-5 and V is TRBV29-1; either TRBD1 or TRBD2 may supply D (5 bases each). The CDR3 consists of 11 residues. Germline values: CDR1 SQVTM, CDR2 ANQGSEA. V was pared by 7 bases and J by 5 bases, with 11 bases between. Here the CDR3 DNA reads TGCAGCGGTGGGGACCCGGAGACCCAGTACTTC. This sequence encodes CSGGDPETQYF.

This clone was seen more than once but under ten times. This rearrangement joins TRBV30 to TRBJ2-7; no definite D call. This CDR3 contains 14 residues. CDR1 GTSNPN and CDR2 SVGIG come from the germline V gene (reference sequence). The ends were cut back, 0 bases at V and 6 bases at J, with 15 bases in the middle. CDR3 amino acids: CAWSVQTGRPEQYF. Written as DNA, the CDR3 is TGTGCCTGGAGTGTACAGACGGGCCGGCCCGAGCAGTACTTC.

This clone has only a few counts. The chain recombines TRBV30 with TRBJ2-1; 12 positions match TRBD2. The trim removed 1 base at V and 7 bases at J, leaving 8 bases unmatched. The length of the CDR3 is 16 residues. Germline-derived CDR1 and CDR2 are GTSNPN and SVGIG (reference sequence). In DNA form, the CDR3 reads TGTGCCTGGAGTGAGACTAGCGGGAGTATGGGGAATGAGCAGTTCTTC. Protein sequence: CAWSETSGSMGNEQFF.

This chain joins TRBV2 and TRBJ2-4; no definite D call. CDR1 SNHLY and CDR2 FYNNEI come from the germline V gene. V gave up 2 bases and J gave up 4 bases, with 6 bases separating them. The CDR3 totals 13 residues. CDR3 in amino acids: CASSELLKNIQYF. Written as DNA, the CDR3 is TGTGCCAGCAGTGAACTTTTGAAAAACATTCAGTACTTC.

This chain joins TRBV30 and TRBJ2-7; a possible D gene is TRBD1 (5 bases). The ends were cut back, 0 bases at V and 6 bases at J, with 12 bases in the middle. The CDR3 length is 13 residues. CDR1 and CDR2 from the germline V gene are GTSNPN and SVGIG (reference sequence). The CDR3 region has the DNA TGTGCCTGGAGTGTAGAGCGACAGAGCGAGCAGTACTTC. Translation gives CAWSVERQSEQYF.

This clone was detected a few times. The V gene is TRBV5-4, the J gene TRBJ2-6; no clear D. The CDR3 totals 15 residues. Germline assignment: CDR1 SGHNT and CDR2 YYREEE (reference sequence). V lost 4 bases, J lost 1 base, and 9 bases lay in between. CDR3 residues: CASSHRASGANVLTF. CDR3 DNA sequence: TGTGCCAGCAGCCACCGGGCTTCTGGGGCCAACGTCCTGACTTTC.

J is TRBJ2-7 and V is TRBV9, with 8 bases fitting TRBD2. J gave up 0 bases and V 3 bases, and 5 bases lay outside the gene matches. CDR1 SGDLS and CDR2 YYNGEE come from the germline V gene. CDR3 length: 15 residues. The CDR3 protein is CASSASGRNSYEQYF. DNA of the CDR3: TGTGCCAGCAGCGCTAGCGGGCGGAACTCCTACGAGCAGTACTTC. Using reference TRBV9 and TRBJ2-7 for the parts outside the CDR3, the full variable domain is DSGVTQTPKHLITATGQRVTLRCSPRSGDLSVYWYQQSLDQGLQFLIQYYNGEERAKGNILERFSAQQFPDLHSELNLSSLELGDSALYFCASSASGRNSYEQYFGPGTRLTVT.

The rearrangement joins TRBV4-2 to TRBJ1-1, with 9 positions matching TRBD1. This CDR3 contains 14 residues. The junction had 3 bases not matched to a gene; V was cut back by 4 bases and J by 3 bases. Germline V CDR1 and CDR2: LGHNA, YNFKEQ. The DNA for the CDR3 is TGTGCCAGCAGCCCCAGACAGGGGGACACTGAAGCTTTCTTT. Protein sequence: CASSPRQGDTEAFF.

The genes are TRBV5-1 and TRBJ1-5; no reliable D call. CDR1 is SGHRS and CDR2 is YFSETQ in the germline V gene. The CDR3 has 13 residues. Trimming took 0 bases from V and 7 from J, leaving 8 bases between them. The CDR3 loop reads CASSLEGVQPQHF. For the CDR3, the DNA is TGCGCCAGCAGCTTGGAGGGCGTCCAGCCCCAGCATTTT.

V gene TRBV27 combines with J gene TRBJ2-2; D is perhaps TRBD2 (5 bases). V shed 3 bases and J shed 2 bases, with 10 bases lying between them. The germline gives CDR1 MNHEY, CDR2 SMNVEV (reference sequence). This CDR3 is built from 15 residues. This CDR3 reads CASSLRGYNTGELFF. CDR3 DNA: TGTGCCAGCAGTTTGAGAGGGTATAACACCGGGGAGCTGTTTTTT.

V gene TRBV27 combines with J gene TRBJ2-3; D is unresolved. The V end lost 3 bases, the J end lost 0 bases, and 16 bases lay between the germline ends. Germline-derived CDR1 and CDR2 are MNHEY and SMNVEV (reference sequence). The CDR3 covers 17 residues. DNA for the CDR3: TGTGCCAGCAGTTTCGCACCGACGGCGATGAGCACAGATACGCAGTATTTT. This encodes CASSFAPTAMSTDTQYF.

V gene TRBV5-1 combines with J gene TRBJ2-7; D might be TRBD1 (6 bases). Trimming took 1 base from V and 2 from J, leaving 13 bases between them. Looked up from germline, CDR1 is SGHRS and CDR2 is YFSETQ. The length of the CDR3 is 15 residues. The CDR3 is CASSLQGTIPYEQYF. CDR3 nucleotides: TGCGCCAGCAGCTTGCAGGGGACCATACCCTACGAGCAGTACTTC.

The genes are TRBV7-9 and TRBJ2-1; TRBD2 might be the D (6 bases). Germline CDR1 is SEHNR and CDR2 is FQNEAQ (reference sequence). V was pared by 5 bases and J by 3 bases, with 17 bases between. This CDR3 region has 16 residues. CDR3 amino acids: CASSPLRLAVYNEQFF. The CDR3 nucleotides are TGTGCCAGCAGCCCCCTCCGCTTAGCGGTCTACAATGAGCAGTTCTTC. Looking up the rest from reference TRBV7-9 and TRBJ2-1 gives the full variable domain: DTGVSQNPRHKITKRGQNVTFRCDPISEHNRLYWYRQTLGQGPEFLTYFQNEAQLEKSRLLSDRFSAERPKGSFSTLEIQRTEQGDSAMYLCASSPLRLAVYNEQFFGPGTRLTVL.

The J gene is TRBJ1-5, the V gene TRBV18, with TRBD1 as a possible D gene (6 bases). The CDR3 totals 13 residues. The germline CDR1 and CDR2 sequences are KGHSH and LQKENI. The germline V and J ends were trimmed by 5 bases and 4 bases, with 9 bases remaining between them. The CDR3 is CASSGQGNQPQHF. The CDR3 DNA sequence: TGTGCCAGCTCAGGCCAGGGGAATCAGCCCCAGCATTTT.